This passage covers 8 T cell receptor beta chains from one sample sequenced in a study of T cell responses to AZD1222 COVID-19 vaccine. Repertoires were generated with immunoSEQ multiplex PCR, while TCRdb's copy carries only in-frame clones and drops some. Altogether fewer than 120,000 clones are present, less than 90% being singletons, with the ten largest covering over 1.5%. The specimen was peripheral blood, collected on day 0 of AZD1222 vaccination. The receptors were gathered from an adult in good health.

V and J are TRBV4-2 and TRBJ2-5, with TRBD2 identical over 14 bases. V was clipped by 4 bases and J by 2 bases; unmatched bases: 3. This CDR3 has 16 residues. Germline V gives CDR1 LGHNA, CDR2 YNFKEQ. CDR3 nucleotides: TGTGCCAGCAGCCCGGGACTAGCGGGGGATCAAGAGACCCAGTACTTC. Translation: CASSPGLAGDQETQYF.

This chain links TRBV13 with TRBJ2-7, with D tentatively TRBD1 or TRBD2 (6 bases each). Trimming stripped 5 bases from V and 3 bases from J, with 17 bases between. The germline CDR1 and CDR2 sequences are PRHDT and FYEKMQ (reference sequence). This CDR3 region has 15 residues. The CDR3 loop is CASSLTGGPNYEQYF. The CDR3 DNA reads as TGTGCCAGCAGCCTAACTGGGGGGCCTAACTACGAGCAGTACTTC.

The genes are TRBV5-1 and TRBJ2-6; 8 nucleotides agree with TRBD1. Germline assignment: CDR1 SGHRS and CDR2 YFSETQ. The V segment lost 4 bases and the J segment 2 bases; nucleotides outside the gene matches: 11. This CDR3 contains 18 residues. The DNA of the CDR3 is TGCGCCAGCAGCCCCCAATACTGGACAGGGCCTGGGGCCAACGTCCTGACTTTC. Translated, it gives CASSPQYWTGPGANVLTF.

The rearrangement links TRBV10-3 to TRBJ1-1; TRBD1 matches at 7 bases. The CDR3 totals 12 residues. The germline V gene has CDR1 ENHRY and CDR2 SYGVKD. The J segment lost 5 bases and the V segment lost 4 bases, leaving 1 base of the junction unmatched. Here the CDR3 reads CAISAGGTEAFF. The CDR3 bases are TGTGCCATCAGTGCAGGGGGAACTGAAGCTTTCTTT.

This chain uses TRBV6-1 with TRBJ1-4; D uncertain. The CDR3 is 14 residues long. Trimming cost V 0 bases and J 2 bases, with 4 bases left between them. CDR1 is MNHNS and CDR2 is SASEGT in the germline V gene. CDR3 loop: CASSEAWTNEKLFF. The CDR3 DNA reads as TGTGCCAGCAGTGAAGCCTGGACTAATGAAAAACTGTTTTTT.

The chain joins TRBV5-8 to TRBJ1-1; D is ambiguous. The V gene lost 2 bases and the J gene lost 2 bases, with 13 bases spanning the gap. The CDR3 has 15 amino acids. CDR1 and CDR2 (germline): SGHTS, YDEGEE. CDR3 region: CASSFPGLPNTEAFF. Here the CDR3 DNA reads TGTGCCAGCAGCTTCCCAGGTTTACCCAACACTGAAGCTTTCTTT.

This chain uses TRBV21-1 with TRBJ1-1; no check of the table's D call, TRBD1, against the DNA was made. TRBV21-1 is an annotated pseudogene. This CDR3 contains 16 residues. CDR3 in amino acids: CASSKYHGRGNTEAFF. The DNA for the CDR3 is TGTGCCAGCAGCAAATATCACGGCAGGGGGAACACTGAAGCTTTCTTT.

This chain connects TRBV7-2 to TRBJ2-1, with 7 bases lining up with TRBD2. V shed 5 bases and J 2 bases; nucleotides not matched to a gene: 6. The CDR3 is 15 amino acids. Germline assignment: CDR1 SGHTA and CDR2 FQGNSA. The CDR3 bases are TGTGCCAGCAGCCCTACCCTAGCGGCCTACAATGAGCAGTTCTTC. The encoded protein is CASSPTLAAYNEQFF. The full variable domain, with the rest looked up from reference TRBV7-2 and TRBJ2-1, is GAGVSQSPSNKVTEKGKDVELRCDPISGHTALYWYRQSLGQGLEFLIYFQGNSAPDKSGLPSDRFSAERTGGSVSTLTIQRTQQEDSAVYLCASSPTLAAYNEQFFGPGTRLTVL.